This entry lists 28 T cell receptor beta chains sequenced from one sample in a study of beta chain features in type 1 diabetes (dated by TCRdb to 2016 to 2019). Libraries were built with the immunoSEQ multiplex PCR assay. The High Capacity cDNA Reverse Transcription Kit was used to reverse transcribe all of the isolated RNA, meaning that expressed TCRB transcripts were what got sequenced. Imported from immuneACCESS, the table was reduced by TCRdb to in-frame sequences with V and J called. These copies leave out some clones; in studies compared against another copy, an unresolved V gene accounts for under half, and the cause of the remainder is not known. For this sample there are some 410,000 clones; 14% appear just once. The top ten clones comprise approximately 0.038% of the sample. Sequenced: naive CD4+ T cells from blood. In light of the paper, this sample's cell subset or site label describes: true naive CD4+ T cells. Receptor source: a man under 40 in good health.

The chain combines TRBV9 with TRBJ2-4; D is uncertain. V gave up 0 bases and J gave up 5 bases, with 15 bases separating them. The CDR3 consists of 16 residues. Germline V gene lookup returns CDR1 SGDLS and CDR2 YYNGEE. DNA of the CDR3: TGTGCCAGCAGCGTAGGACCAACCGGCTCTGAAAACATTCAGTACTTC. Protein: CASSVGPTGSENIQYF.

Of note for this clone: Distinct nucleotide sequences in the sample also encode this CDR3. This rearrangement joins TRBV7-2 to TRBJ1-1; no reliable D call. Germline CDR1 and CDR2: SGHTA and FQGNSA. Deletions cut 8 bases from V and 0 bases from J, with 4 bases between. This CDR3 contains 11 residues. For the CDR3, the DNA is TGTGCCAGCGCCTTGAACACTGAAGCTTTCTTT. It yields the protein CASALNTEAFF.

This clone has a handful of counts. V is TRBV4-3 and J is TRBJ1-2; D is ambiguous. In germline, CDR1 is LGHNA, CDR2 YSLEER. V gave up 0 bases and J gave up 8 bases, with 16 bases separating them. The CDR3 is 15 residues long. The CDR3 sequence is CASSQDFREGRGYTF. CDR3 nucleotide sequence: TGCGCCAGCAGCCAAGATTTTAGGGAAGGGCGCGGCTACACCTTC.

This clone was seen a few times. The chain joins TRBV5-4 to TRBJ1-1; 8 bases line up with TRBD1. With 2 bases clipped from V and 4 bases from J, the junction kept 4 bases outside the gene matches. There are 14 residues in the CDR3. Germline values: CDR1 SGHNT, CDR2 YYREEE (reference sequence). The DNA of the CDR3 is TGTGCCAGCAGCTTCTTCGACAGGGGCACTGAAGCTTTCTTT. It is translated as CASSFFDRGTEAFF. Full variable domain (remainder filled in from reference TRBV5-4 and TRBJ1-1): ETGVTQSPTHLIKTRGQQVTLRCSSQSGHNTVSWYQQALGQGPQFIFQYYREEENGRGNFPPRFSGLQFPNYSSELNVNALELDDSALYLCASSFFDRGTEAFFGQGTRLTVV.

V gene TRBV13 combines with J gene TRBJ1-2, with D possibly matching TRBD1 (5 bases). The V end was cut by 1 base, the J end by 7 bases, with 16 bases between. Per germline, CDR1 PRHDT and CDR2 FYEKMQ (reference sequence). The CDR3 sequence is 15 residues long. CDR3 region: CASSLVPRDEAGYTF. The CDR3 DNA sequence: TGTGCCAGCAGCTTAGTGCCCAGGGACGAAGCTGGCTACACCTTC.

This clone came up a few times. V and J are TRBV2 and TRBJ2-7; tentatively, D is TRBD1 or TRBD2 (5 bases each). Looked up from germline, CDR1 is SNHLY and CDR2 is FYNNEI. The CDR3 consists of 13 residues. V lost 4 bases, J lost 4 bases, and 11 bases lay in between. Here the CDR3 reads CASSVGVSYEQYV. As DNA, the CDR3 is TGTGCCAGCAGTGTGGGGGTGTCGTACGAGCAGTACGTC.

The rearrangement links TRBV2 to TRBJ2-7, with TRBD1 matching 8 bases. Germline V gene data show CDR1 as SNHLY and CDR2 as FYNNEI. The ends lost 4 bases at V and 7 bases at J; junction bases unmatched: 3. The CDR3 sequence is 12 residues long. Here the CDR3 DNA reads TGTGCCAGCAGTGTGGACAGGGCGGAGCAGTACGTC. Encoded protein: CASSVDRAEQYV.

In its sample, this clone was seen a few times. The rearrangement joins TRBV9 to TRBJ2-5; D is undetermined. This CDR3 contains 14 residues. Germline CDR1 and CDR2: SGDLS and YYNGEE. V shed 5 bases and J shed 3 bases, with 14 bases lying between them. CDR3 DNA: TGTGCCAGCAGTGGGATCTTCCCTGAAGAGACCCAGTACTTC. Protein sequence: CASSGIFPEETQYF.

This chain uses TRBV4-3 with TRBJ2-1; 7 positions agree with TRBD2. The CDR3 consists of 15 residues. Germline CDR1 LGHNA, CDR2 YSLEER. V lost 0 bases to trimming and J lost 2 bases; unmatched junction nucleotides: 1. CDR3 coding DNA: TGCGCCAGCAGCCAAGATCGGGGGGCCTACAATGAGCAGTTCTTC. This codes for CASSQDRGAYNEQFF.

The chain couples TRBV2 to TRBJ2-3; D may be TRBD2 (6 bases). CDR3 length: 14 residues. The germline CDR1 and CDR2 sequences are SNHLY and FYNNEI. The V and J ends lost 5 bases and 9 bases respectively, with 18 bases between them. CDR3 DNA sequence: TGTGCCAGCAGTACCCCTAGCGAACCATCAACGCAGTATTTT. Protein product: CASSTPSEPSTQYF.

The rearrangement uses TRBV4-1 and TRBJ1-2; 8 bases align to TRBD1. The CDR3 is made up of 15 amino acids. Germline CDR1 reads MGHRA; CDR2 reads YSYEKL. With V trimmed by 2 bases and J by 5 bases, 7 bases remained unmatched. CDR3 loop: CASSQQGQGRYGYTF. The DNA of the CDR3 is TGCGCCAGCAGCCAACAAGGACAGGGACGGTATGGCTACACCTTC.

The rearrangement uses TRBV2 and TRBJ2-3, with 12 bases aligning to TRBD2. The germline V gene has CDR1 SNHLY and CDR2 FYNNEI. CDR3 size: 15 residues. V was clipped by 5 bases and J by 2 bases; unmatched bases: 2. CDR3 sequence (DNA): TGTGCCAGCAGTCGACTAGCGGGGGACACAGATACGCAGTATTTT. Translating it yields CASSRLAGDTDTQYF.

This clone was recorded a few times. V usage is TRBV27 and J usage is TRBJ1-5; D ambiguous. V shed 3 bases and J shed 2 bases, with 8 bases lying between them. The CDR3 totals 14 residues. Germline CDR1 MNHEY, CDR2 SMNVEV (reference sequence). The CDR3: CASSLRQRNQPQHF. Written as DNA, the CDR3 is TGTGCCAGCAGTTTGAGGCAGCGCAATCAGCCCCAGCATTTT.

This clone has only a few counts. V is TRBV6-1 and J is TRBJ2-6, with TRBD1 as a possible D gene (6 bases). Per the germline V gene, CDR1 is MNHNS and CDR2 is SASEGT. This CDR3 has 15 residues. Trimming pared 1 base from V and 9 bases from J, leaving 13 bases between. CDR3 loop: CASSEVDSLLNVLTF. The CDR3 region has the DNA TGTGCCAGCAGTGAAGTGGACAGTTTGCTCAACGTCCTGACTTTC.

This clone came up a few times. As DNA, the CDR3 is TGTGCCAGCAGCTTAGCTAGCGGTCTTATCAATGAGCAGTTCTTC. This translates into CASSLASGLINEQFF. The chain is built from TRBV5-4 and TRBJ2-1; 7 bases align to TRBD2. The CDR3 extends over 15 amino acids. Germline assignment: CDR1 SGHNT and CDR2 YYREEE (reference sequence). V lost 2 bases and J lost 6; bases outside the gene matches: 8.

V usage is TRBV5-6 and J usage is TRBJ2-2, with no clear D. The germline gives CDR1 SGHDT, CDR2 YYEEEE. The CDR3 contains 12 residues. Trimming stripped 1 base from V and 7 bases from J, with 5 bases between. CDR3 coding DNA: TGTGCCAGCAGCTTGCCAGGCGGGGAGCTGTTTTTT. It encodes CASSLPGGELFF.

This clone was picked up a small number of times. This chain connects TRBV5-1 to TRBJ2-5; 7 bases map to TRBD1. Unmatched junction bases numbered 7, after V lost 5 bases and J lost 3 bases. CDR1 is SGHRS and CDR2 is YFSETQ in the germline V gene. This CDR3 comprises 14 residues. This CDR3 reads CASRTGATKETQYF. CDR3 nucleotides: TGCGCCAGCAGAACAGGGGCAACAAAAGAGACCCAGTACTTC. The full variable domain, completed using reference TRBV5-1 and TRBJ2-5, is KAGVTQTPRYLIKTRGQQVTLSCSPISGHRSVSWYQQTPGQGLQFLFEYFSETQRNKGNFPGRFSGRQFSNSRSEMNVSTLELGDSALYLCASRTGATKETQYFGPGTRLLVL.

This clone has more than one count but fewer than ten. The gene calls are TRBV7-7 and TRBJ2-5, with TRBD2 as a possible D gene (5 bases). Trimming left V 10 bases short and J 5 bases short, with 17 bases between. Germline V gene lookup returns CDR1 SSHAT and CDR2 FNYEAQ (reference sequence). CDR3 length: 13 amino acids. The CDR3 region has the DNA TGTGCCACCCCCCTACCCGGCGGGGAGACCCAGTACTTC. This sequence encodes CATPLPGGETQYF.

The chain couples TRBV7-2 to TRBJ2-6, with 8 nucleotides matching TRBD1. V lost 4 bases to trimming and J lost 4 bases; unmatched junction nucleotides: 6. Germline V gene sequence: CDR1 SGHTA, CDR2 FQGNSA. CDR3 size: 16 residues. In DNA, the CDR3 is TGTGCCAGCAGCTCCCAGGGGGCAAGAGGGGCCAACGTCCTGACTTTC. Translating it yields CASSSQGARGANVLTF.

This clone has only a few counts. The gene calls are TRBV18 and TRBJ1-1; 8 nucleotides agree with TRBD1. Per the germline V gene, CDR1 is KGHSH and CDR2 is LQKENI. Trimming at V came to 3 bases and at J to 4 bases, leaving 4 bases not matched to a gene. The CDR3 runs 14 residues. CDR3 coding DNA: TGTGCCAGCTCACCTTTCAGGGGGCTCACTGAAGCTTTCTTT. It encodes CASSPFRGLTEAFF.

The chain links TRBV9 to TRBJ2-2, with 9 nucleotides matching TRBD1. There are 16 residues in the CDR3. Germline V gene sequence: CDR1 SGDLS, CDR2 YYNGEE. The V and J ends lost 4 bases and 2 bases, in that order; junction bases with no gene match: 6. In DNA, the CDR3 is TGTGCCAGCAGCTCACGGACAGGGGCCAACACCGGGGAGCTGTTTTTT. Translation gives CASSSRTGANTGELFF.

The V gene is TRBV14, the J gene TRBJ2-7; D might be TRBD1 or TRBD2, each matching 6 bases. V shed 3 bases and J shed 2 bases, with 17 bases lying between them. The CDR3 totals 16 residues. Germline V gene sequence: CDR1 SGHDN, CDR2 FVKESK. CDR3 nucleotide sequence: TGTGCCAGCAGCCACAGCGGGCGACAGGCGACCTACGAGCAGTACTTC. Its protein product is CASSHSGRQATYEQYF.

This clone came up a few times. The V gene is TRBV5-6, the J gene TRBJ1-1; TRBD1 is a possible D gene (5 bases). With 3 bases removed from V and 6 bases from J, the gap between germline ends came to 18 bases. Germline CDR1 SGHDT, CDR2 YYEEEE. CDR3 length: 15 residues. The CDR3 loop reads CASSSQRDPRPEAFF. The CDR3 DNA reads TGTGCCAGCAGCTCGCAACGGGACCCCAGGCCTGAAGCTTTCTTT.

A few counts support this clone. The V and J genes are TRBV23-1 and TRBJ1-2, with D possibly being TRBD1 (6 bases). TRBV23-1 is treated as an ORF (open reading frame) with a function not yet certain. This CDR3 has 14 residues. V was trimmed by 7 bases and J by 8 bases, leaving 20 bases between them. The CDR3 region has the DNA TGCGCCAGCACCCCCCGGCGGGGGCCAGGCGGCTACACCTTC. The encoded protein is CASTPRRGPGGYTF.

This clone was seen a few times. This chain uses TRBV4-3 with TRBJ2-5; tentatively, D is TRBD1 or TRBD2 (5 bases each). The CDR3 consists of 13 residues. The germline V gene has CDR1 LGHNA and CDR2 YSLEER. Trimming pared 4 bases from V and 2 bases from J, leaving 8 bases between. CDR3 residues: CASSPGAQETQYF. In nucleotides, the CDR3 is TGCGCCAGCAGCCCCGGGGCTCAAGAGACCCAGTACTTC.

DNA of the CDR3: TGTGCCTGGAGTGGAGGCCAGGGAGCTAACTATGGCTACACCTTC. This codes for CAWSGGQGANYGYTF. This chain uses TRBV30 with TRBJ1-2; tentatively, D is TRBD1 (5 bases). The V gene lost 1 base and the J gene lost 0 bases, with 12 bases spanning the gap. CDR1 GTSNPN and CDR2 SVGIG come from the germline V gene (reference sequence). The CDR3 is 15 residues long.

The rearrangement joins TRBV5-1 to TRBJ2-4, with a weak D call TRBD2 (6 bases). Germline assignment: CDR1 SGHRS and CDR2 YFSETQ. This CDR3 comprises 15 residues. V lost 6 bases to trimming and J lost 3 bases, with 16 bases between them. In DNA form, the CDR3 reads TGCGCCAGCACCCCTTTGGGGGGAGTCAAAAACATTCAGTACTTC. It encodes CASTPLGGVKNIQYF.

In this sample, this clone turned up once. CDR3 in amino acids: CASSVFGFGGSLYTQYF. The CDR3 region has the DNA TGTGCCAGCAGTGTCTTCGGGTTTGGCGGGAGTTTGTATACGCAGTATTTT. The chain recombines TRBV25-1 with TRBJ2-3; 7 nucleotides line up with TRBD2. Germline V gene lookup returns CDR1 MGHDK and CDR2 SYGVNS. This CDR3 comprises 17 residues. The J segment lost 7 bases and the V segment lost 4 bases, leaving 17 bases of the junction unmatched.